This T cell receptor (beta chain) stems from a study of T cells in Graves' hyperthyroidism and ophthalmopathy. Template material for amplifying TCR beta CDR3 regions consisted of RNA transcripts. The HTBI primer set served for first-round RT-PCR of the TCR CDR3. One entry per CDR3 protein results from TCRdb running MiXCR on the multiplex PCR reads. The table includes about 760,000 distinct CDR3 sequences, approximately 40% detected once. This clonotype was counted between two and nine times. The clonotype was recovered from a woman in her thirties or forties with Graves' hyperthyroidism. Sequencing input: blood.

The CDR3 DNA follows: TGTGCCAGCAGCCAAGATCCAGGGACAGGGTTGAGGGAGCAGTACTTC. Residues: CASSQDPGTGLREQYF. V gene TRBV3-1 combines with J gene TRBJ2-7; 9 positions agree with TRBD1. CDR1 LGHDT and CDR2 YNNKEL come from the germline V gene (reference sequence). The CDR3 covers 16 residues. V was pared by 0 bases and J by 7 bases, with 10 bases of the junction left unmatched.